The text below deals with one T cell receptor (beta chain). The data are from a study of blood T cells in healthy people across ages. The CDR3 contains 13 residues. Trimming stripped 5 bases from V and 5 bases from J, with 9 bases between. Germline lookup yields CDR1 SEHNR and CDR2 FQNEAQ (reference sequence). PBMCs were isolated at a quantity of at least 6 million per sample. For the second PCR, which ran for 7 to 11 cycles, a sample-barcoded 5' primer and a J-beta primer mix were used. Carrying 12 random nucleotides, a template-switch adaptor labeled each individual cDNA molecule. Every sample returned 2.5 million or more CDR3-containing paired-end reads. TCRdb itself ran the 5' RACE reads through MiXCR, one entry per CDR3 protein. Among approximately 820,000 distinct CDR3 sequences listed, roughly 44% were seen once.

Material: blood. The source of this sequence is a man between 60 and 70 years old in good health. This rearrangement joins TRBV7-9 to TRBJ1-4; perhaps TRBD1 as D (5 bases). CDR3 DNA: TGTGCCAGCAGCACGGGGGGGAATGAAAAACTGTTTTTT. Protein sequence: CASSTGGNEKLFF.